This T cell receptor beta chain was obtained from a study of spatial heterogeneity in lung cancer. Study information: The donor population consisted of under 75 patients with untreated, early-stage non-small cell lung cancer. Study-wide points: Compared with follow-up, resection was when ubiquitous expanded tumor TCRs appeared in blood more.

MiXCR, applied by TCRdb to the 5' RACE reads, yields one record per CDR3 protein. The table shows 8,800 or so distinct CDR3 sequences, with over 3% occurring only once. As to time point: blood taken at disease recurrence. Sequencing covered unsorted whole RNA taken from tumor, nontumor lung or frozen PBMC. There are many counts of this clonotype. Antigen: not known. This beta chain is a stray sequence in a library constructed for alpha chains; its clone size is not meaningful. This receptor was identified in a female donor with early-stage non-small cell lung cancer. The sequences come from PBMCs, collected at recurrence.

CDR3 amino acids: CASSFRGAGQETQYF. In DNA, the CDR3 is TGTGCCAGCAGTTTTCGGGGGGCTGGCCAAGAGACCCAGTACTTC. The J gene is TRBJ2-5, the V gene TRBV28, with D possibly matching TRBD2 (7 bases). Trimming pared 3 bases from V and 1 base from J, leaving 12 bases between. This CDR3 spans 15 amino acids. Germline V gene sequence: CDR1 MDHEN, CDR2 SYDVKM.